Detailed here is one T cell receptor (beta chain). No cognate antigen has been identified for it. One base away there is no much larger clone; base qualities are not given. Taken from the germline V gene, the CDR1 and CDR2 loops are LGHNA and YNFKEQ. The CDR3 numbers 16 residues from cysteine through phenylalanine. Only the CDR3 DNA stays, 48 bases, in frame from base 1. At the junction V is shortened by 2 bases and J by 4 bases, with 17 bases in between. Patients with a history of autoimmune disease or receiving systemic immunosuppression were excluded from the trial. In every dose cohort, peripheral blood was drawn for TCR sequencing at baseline, cycle 4 day 1, and cycle 7 day 1. Samples were obtained from an open-label, multicenter, first-in-human phase I dose-escalation trial of ivuxolimab. Adults with locally advanced or metastatic melanoma, renal cell, hepatocellular, or head and neck squamous cell carcinoma were enrolled in the trial. Before TCR sequencing, CD4+ T cells and CD8+ T cells from peripheral blood were sorted into separate populations.

This record comes from a study of OX40 agonist ivuxolimab in advanced cancers. About the full investigation: Ivuxolimab was an agonistic, fully human IgG2 monoclonal antibody directed against OX40 (CD134), a costimulatory receptor. Peripheral TCRbeta sequencing was intended to test whether TCR sequence diversity was altered and clonal T-cell expansion was caused by ivuxolimab. The monotherapy dose-escalation portion (N of about 49 patients) of the phase I ivuxolimab trial is reported in the paper. The dose-escalation cohort was over 70% male with a mean age of about 60 years, ranging from roughly 23 to 80. Of the roughly 52 patients in dose escalation, some 20 had hepatocellular carcinoma, about 15 had melanoma, 9 had renal cell carcinoma and 9 had head and neck cancer. Intravenous ivuxolimab was administered to patients every 2 weeks at six dose levels: 0.01, 0.1, 0.3, 1.5, 3 and 10 mg/kg. Partial responses occurred in three dose-escalation patients, of whom one had hepatocellular carcinoma and two had cutaneous melanoma. Patients were allowed to have had prior anti-PD-1, anti-PD-L1 or anti-CTLA-4 therapy, and roughly 40% of the dose-escalation patients had previously received checkpoint inhibitors. Points the paper makes about the study in general: Low levels of normalized T-cell clonal expansion were also shown by some nonresponding patients. Antigen specificity was not determined for the clonally expanded peripheral T cells. At doses of 0.1 to 3.0 mg/kg, clonal expansion of both CD4+ and CD8+ blood T cells was observed from baseline to week 6. In the 0.1-3.0 mg/kg groups, partial responders had among the lowest normalized peripheral clonal expansion, particularly in CD8+ T cells. After ivuxolimab, CD8+ T cells had more expanded clones than CD4+ T cells on average.

For sequencing of the TCRbeta CDR3 region, genomic DNA was extracted from the sorted cells. The immunoSEQ Assay was used for sequencing of TCRbeta CDR3 regions. Entries here come from immuneACCESS through TCRdb and include only in-frame sequences with V and J called. Some clones fail to appear in such tables; in the studies checked, an unresolved V gene covers under half of the shortfall, and the cause of the remainder is unknown. This sample lists fewer than 90,000 clones; about 86% were detected once. The ten largest clonotypes hold about 0.76% of the sample. This clonotype originated in an adult with an advanced solid tumor such as melanoma, head and neck, liver or kidney cancer. The sample consisted of CD4+ or CD8+ T cells sorted from blood, taken in a trial of the OX40 agonist ivuxolimab. The rearrangement joined TRBV4-2 to TRBJ2-5, with a tentative D gene TRBD1 over 6 matching bases. The nucleotide sequence reads TGTGCCAGCAGCCAATCACCAGGGGACCCCGGAGAGACCCAGTACTTC. Its protein is CASSQSPGDPGETQYF.